This section outlines one T cell receptor beta chain sequence together with its context. Its antigen is not known. The sample comes from a study of vaccination and CD4 T cells after COVID-19. Background on the study: Convalescent persons amounted to six males plus four females, two of whom were Hispanic. Study-wide results and limits: Only post-vaccination samples contained a median approximately 90% of the reactive clones in convalescent patients.

TCRdb fed the PCR reads into MiXCR, producing one record per CDR3 protein. The profile shows about 39,000 distinct CDR3 sequences, 35% to 40% of them singletons. Germline V lookup: CDR1 SGHTA, CDR2 FQGNSA. J gave up 6 bases and V 5 bases, and 5 bases lay outside the gene matches. The CDR3 has 13 residues. Noted time point: late sampling 161 to 241 days after vaccination in three convalescent patients. This receptor was taken from a human donor who had recovered from COVID-19. The chain uses TRBV7-2 and TRBJ2-5; 8 nucleotides agree with TRBD2. The input for sequencing was CD4+ T cells from blood, taken about 7 months after SARS-CoV-2 vaccination. The CDR3 DNA is TGTGCCAGCAGCCCCCAGCGGGAGAAGACCCAGTACTTC. It translates to CASSPQREKTQYF. Together with reference TRBV7-2 and TRBJ2-5, the CDR3 gives the full variable domain: GAGVSQSPSNKVTEKGKDVELRCDPISGHTALYWYRQSLGQGLEFLIYFQGNSAPDKSGLPSDRFSAERTGGSVSTLTIQRTQQEDSAVYLCASSPQREKTQYFGPGTRLLVL.